Shown below are 20 T cell receptor beta chains from a single sample sequenced in a study of control samples from healthy donors and cancer patients. Libraries were prepared by immunoSEQ multiplex PCR; TCRdb keeps only in-frame clonotypes and omits some of them. The sample carries roughly 95,000 clones, roughly nine tenths recorded once. Sample: blood. Receptors were obtained from a woman in her twenties or thirties in good health.

The genes are TRBV3-1 (or the pseudogene TRBV3-2) and TRBJ1-2; D is ambiguous. Trimming stripped 5 bases from V and 6 bases from J, with 13 bases between. Germline CDR1 and CDR2: LGHDT and YNNKEL (reference sequence). The CDR3 totals 13 residues. The CDR3 region has the DNA TGTGCCAGCAGCGAAGGGCGGGAGGATGGCTACACCTTC. Its translation: CASSEGREDGYTF.

This clone is a singleton in its sample. The V and J genes are TRBV28 and TRBJ1-5; 8 bases are a match to TRBD1. The CDR3 has 15 amino acids. Germline lookup yields CDR1 MDHEN and CDR2 SYDVKM. After removal of 2 bases from V and 6 bases from J, the junction contained 6 bases not matched to a gene. CDR3 in DNA: TGTGCCAGCAGTTTAGGTGACAGGGGCCGTCAGCCCCAGCATTTT. Translated: CASSLGDRGRQPQHF.

This clone was observed a few times. The chain has TRBV7-3 and TRBJ2-7; no definite D call. The V end lost 5 bases, the J end lost 5 bases, and 13 bases lay between the germline ends. The CDR3 runs 13 residues. Germline V gene data show CDR1 as SGHTA and CDR2 as FQGTGA. The CDR3 reads CASSASITHEQYF. The CDR3 coding sequence is TGTGCCAGCAGCGCTTCCATAACCCACGAGCAGTACTTC.

The chain is built from TRBV5-4 and TRBJ1-2, with TRBD1 identical over 10 bases. This CDR3 is built from 15 residues. Germline CDR1 reads SGHNT; CDR2 reads YYREEE (reference sequence). V gave up 4 bases and J gave up 5 bases; unmatched junction bases: 8. The CDR3, as DNA: TGTGCCAGCAGCCCGGGGGACAGGGGCCCTTATGGCTACACCTTC. Its protein product is CASSPGDRGPYGYTF.

The rearrangement joins TRBV25-1 to TRBJ2-6; D gene ambiguous. The CDR3 is 16 amino acids. V shed 3 bases and J shed 0 bases, with 9 bases lying between them. CDR1 and CDR2 (germline): MGHDK, SYGVNS. CDR3 sequence (DNA): TGTGCCAGCAGTGATCCGTTGAGCTCTGGGGCCAACGTCCTGACTTTC. Translation: CASSDPLSSGANVLTF.

The chain recombines TRBV7-2 with TRBJ1-2; D remains unclear. The germline CDR1 and CDR2 sequences are SGHTA and FQGNSA. The CDR3 length is 15 residues. V lost 3 bases and J lost 0, with 11 bases in between. The CDR3 coding sequence is TGTGCCAGCAGCTTTGACCGCAGTTCTAACTATGGCTACACCTTC. Amino acid sequence: CASSFDRSSNYGYTF.

The chain is built from TRBV6-5 and TRBJ1-1; D may be TRBD1 (5 bases). V lost 5 bases and J 11 bases, leaving 15 bases between the germline ends. The CDR3 contains 12 residues. Germline-derived CDR1 and CDR2 are MNHEY and SVGAGI. The CDR3 protein is CASSPGPRRAFF. The CDR3 DNA follows: TGTGCCAGCAGTCCGGGACCAAGGCGGGCTTTCTTT.

The table lists this clone with a count of one. At one of its ends the junction is not consistent with the germline gene, which may arise from a read error. This chain links TRBV2 with TRBJ1-4; D is unclear. The CDR3 covers 12 residues. Germline lookup yields CDR1 SNHLY and CDR2 FYNNEI. The CDR3 spells CASSSGRGTWVF. Written as DNA, the CDR3 is TGTGCCAGCAGTTCAGGACGGGGAACCTGGGTTTTT.

V is TRBV28 and J is TRBJ1-2; D unresolved. This CDR3 region has 14 residues. CDR1 and CDR2 from the germline V gene are MDHEN and SYDVKM. The V and J ends lost 3 bases and 4 bases respectively, with 12 bases between them. The CDR3: CASSFLGSGYGYTF. The CDR3 DNA follows: TGTGCCAGCAGTTTTTTGGGTAGCGGCTATGGCTACACCTTC.

This clone was counted only a few times. The chain combines TRBV18 with TRBJ1-6; TRBD1 agrees at 7 bases. Germline CDR1 and CDR2: KGHSH and LQKENI. The CDR3 spans 14 residues. V lost 2 bases and J lost 7; bases outside the gene matches: 2. This CDR3 is CASSPAGQNSPLHF. CDR3 DNA: TGTGCCAGCTCACCAGCGGGACAGAATTCACCCCTCCACTTT.

The V gene is TRBV6-6, the J gene TRBJ1-4; 9 bases line up with TRBD1. The germline V gene encodes CDR1 MNHNY and CDR2 SVGAGI (reference sequence). V lost 4 bases, J lost 6 bases, and 6 bases stayed unmatched. There are 15 residues in the CDR3. CDR3 in DNA: TGTGCCAGCAGTTCCCTCACAGGGGGCGATGAAAAACTGTTTTTT. Translation gives CASSSLTGGDEKLFF.

This chain's CDR3 is CASGLVVLLGVNEQFF. The CDR3 bases are TGTGCTAGTGGTTTGGTAGTACTGTTAGGAGTCAATGAGCAGTTCTTC. V and J are TRBV12-5 and TRBJ2-1; D ambiguous. The germline V gene has CDR1 LGHNT and CDR2 FRNRAP. Trimming took off 0 bases at V and 6 bases at J, with 15 bases between the two ends. The CDR3 extends over 16 amino acids.

The chain has TRBV6-5 and TRBJ1-3; 7 bases line up with TRBD1. The CDR3 spans 14 residues. The V and J ends lost 6 bases and 0 bases, in that order; junction bases with no gene match: 2. The germline gives CDR1 MNHEY, CDR2 SVGAGI. The DNA for the CDR3 is TGTGCCAGCAGAAACAGGGGCTCTGGAAACACCATATATTTT. This gives the protein CASRNRGSGNTIYF.

The rearrangement links TRBV5-1 to TRBJ2-5, with D possibly called TRBD1 or TRBD2 (5 bases each). The CDR3 spans 17 residues. CDR1 is SGHRS, CDR2 YFSETQ, per germline. Trimming removed 0 bases from V and 4 bases from J, with 19 bases in between. CDR3 region: CASSLADDPSGGETQYF. The CDR3, as DNA: TGCGCCAGCAGCTTGGCCGATGACCCTTCTGGGGGAGAGACCCAGTACTTC.

The rearrangement links TRBV7-2 to TRBJ1-1; D call uncertain. The germline V gene has CDR1 SGHTA and CDR2 FQGNSA. This CDR3 spans 13 amino acids. V lost 3 bases, J lost 1 base, and 6 bases lay in between. Written as DNA, the CDR3 is TGTGCCAGCAGCTTTGCAAGGAACACTGAAGCTTTCTTT. Its protein is CASSFARNTEAFF.

This clone was recorded many times. The genes are TRBV4-1 and TRBJ2-7; 9 positions agree with TRBD2. J was trimmed by 3 bases and V by 6 bases; bases with no gene match: 9. Germline CDR1 reads MGHRA; CDR2 reads YSYEKL. The CDR3 spans 15 residues. The CDR3 coding sequence is TGCGCCAGCAGTCACACATTAGCGGGAGTCTACGAGCAGTACTTC. This encodes CASSHTLAGVYEQYF.

This chain uses TRBV12-3 or TRBV12-4 with TRBJ1-5, with D unclear. The CDR3 is 13 residues long. The V and J ends lost 4 bases and 7 bases respectively, with 11 bases between them. Written as DNA, the CDR3 is TGTGCCAGCAGTTATAACGGGCGGCAGCCCCAGCATTTT. Translating it yields CASSYNGRQPQHF.

The chain has TRBV4-2 and TRBJ2-7; 14 bases agree with TRBD2. The germline gives CDR1 LGHNA, CDR2 YNFKEQ. Trimming removed 3 bases from V and 4 bases from J; junction bases left unmatched: 11. The CDR3 is 18 amino acids. CDR3 bases: TGTGCCAGCAGCCACCCCGGGACTAGCGGGAGTCCCCCTTACGAGCAGTACTTC. This sequence encodes CASSHPGTSGSPPYEQYF.

V is TRBV18 and J is TRBJ2-7; D is uncertain. CDR3 size: 13 residues. Germline CDR1 reads KGHSH; CDR2 reads LQKENI. Trimming removed 2 bases at V and 3 bases at J, with 8 bases between. CDR3 sequence reads: CASSPLEGYEQYF. As DNA, the CDR3 is TGTGCCAGCTCACCATTGGAAGGCTACGAGCAGTACTTC.

This clone has only a few counts. The chain recombines TRBV6-4 with TRBJ1-2, with D unresolved. With 1 base removed from V and 7 bases from J, the gap between germline ends came to 16 bases. The CDR3 loop spans 15 amino acids. Germline-derived CDR1 and CDR2 are MRHNA and SNTAGT. Here the CDR3 reads CASSDYGYRRFGYTF. In DNA form, the CDR3 reads TGTGCCAGCAGTGACTACGGGTATAGGCGGTTTGGCTACACCTTC.